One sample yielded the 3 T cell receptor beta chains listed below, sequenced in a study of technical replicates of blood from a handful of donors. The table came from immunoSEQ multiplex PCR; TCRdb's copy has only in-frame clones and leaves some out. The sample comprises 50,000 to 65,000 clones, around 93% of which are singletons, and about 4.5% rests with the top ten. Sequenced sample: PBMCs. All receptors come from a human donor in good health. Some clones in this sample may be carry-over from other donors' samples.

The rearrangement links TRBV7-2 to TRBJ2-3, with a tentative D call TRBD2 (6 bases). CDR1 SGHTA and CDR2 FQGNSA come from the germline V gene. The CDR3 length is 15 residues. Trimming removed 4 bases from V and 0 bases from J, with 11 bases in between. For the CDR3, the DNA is TGTGCCAGCAGCTCCGGGAGAGGGAGCACAGATACGCAGTATTTT. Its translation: CASSSGRGSTDTQYF.

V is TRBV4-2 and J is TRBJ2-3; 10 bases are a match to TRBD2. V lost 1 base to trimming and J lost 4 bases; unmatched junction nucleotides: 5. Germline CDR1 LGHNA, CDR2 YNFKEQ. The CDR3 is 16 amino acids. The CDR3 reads CASSQAGSGGADTQYF. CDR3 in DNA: TGTGCCAGCAGCCAAGCCGGCAGCGGGGGGGCAGATACGCAGTATTTT.

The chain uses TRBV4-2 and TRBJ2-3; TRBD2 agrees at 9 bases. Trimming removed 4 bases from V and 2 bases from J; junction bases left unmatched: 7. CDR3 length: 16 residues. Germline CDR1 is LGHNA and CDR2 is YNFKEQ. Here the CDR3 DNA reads TGTGCCAGCAGCCCGTTACCGGGACTAGCCACAGATACGCAGTATTTT. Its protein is CASSPLPGLATDTQYF.